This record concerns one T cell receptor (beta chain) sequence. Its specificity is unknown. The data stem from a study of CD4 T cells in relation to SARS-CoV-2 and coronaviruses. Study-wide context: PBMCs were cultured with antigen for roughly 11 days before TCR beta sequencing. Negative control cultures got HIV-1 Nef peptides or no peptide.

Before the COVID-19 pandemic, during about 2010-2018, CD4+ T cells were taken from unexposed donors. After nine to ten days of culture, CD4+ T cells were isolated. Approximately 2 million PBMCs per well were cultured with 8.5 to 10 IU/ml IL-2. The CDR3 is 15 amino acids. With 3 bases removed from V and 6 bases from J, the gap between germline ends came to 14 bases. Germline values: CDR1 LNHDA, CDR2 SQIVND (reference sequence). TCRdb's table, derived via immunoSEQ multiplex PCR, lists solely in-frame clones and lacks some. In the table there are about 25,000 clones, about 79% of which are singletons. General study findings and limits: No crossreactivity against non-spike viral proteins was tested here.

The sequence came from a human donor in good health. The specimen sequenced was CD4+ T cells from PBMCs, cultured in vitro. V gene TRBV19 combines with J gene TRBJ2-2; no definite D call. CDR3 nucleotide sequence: TGTGCCAGTAGTATCTATTTTAGAGGAGCCGGGGAGCTGTTTTTT. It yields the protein CASSIYFRGAGELFF.